The 2 T cell receptor beta chains below come from one sample, sequenced in a study of Graves' ophthalmopathy and Graves' hyperthyroidism. The authors amplified TCR beta CDR3 regions from RNA transcripts. Investigators did first-round RT-PCR with HTBI primers, then second-round multiplex PCR. TCRdb called the multiplex PCR reads again in MiXCR, with one record for every CDR3 protein. The data show a few hundred thousand distinct CDR3 sequences, approximately 15% seen once. The sample comprised peripheral blood. The receptors shown here come from a woman aged 18-29 years with stable Graves' hyperthyroidism.

This clonotype showed up many times. In DNA, the CDR3 is TGTGCCAGCAGCGGACCCAGCGGGGGATTCTATAATTCACCCCTCCACTTT. It is translated as CASSGPSGGFYNSPLHF. The chain carries TRBV9 and TRBJ1-6, with a weak D call TRBD1 (5 bases). The CDR3 loop spans 17 amino acids. Trimming pared 3 bases from V and 3 bases from J, leaving 16 bases between. Germline V gene sequence: CDR1 SGDLS, CDR2 YYNGEE.

This clonotype has a count of ten or more. The chain recombines TRBV5-1 with TRBJ1-1; the D is unclear. CDR3 size: 13 residues. Trimming pared 3 bases from V and 11 bases from J, leaving 17 bases between. Looked up from germline, CDR1 is SGHRS and CDR2 is YFSETQ. CDR3: CASSSGGLQKAFF. The CDR3 DNA is TGCGCCAGCAGCTCAGGAGGACTGCAAAAGGCTTTCTTT.